This T cell receptor beta chain emerged from a study of post-analysis software for immune sequencing data. Study-wide results and limits: Patients used roughly five TRBV segments, including TRBV5-6, TRBV5-1 and TRBV20-1, more often than controls.

With respect to this clonotype: The antigen remains undetermined.

The V end lost 0 bases, the J end lost 2 bases, and 11 bases lay between the germline ends. In germline, CDR1 is LNHDA, CDR2 SQIVND (reference sequence). The CDR3 is 17 amino acids. Unique molecular identifiers were carried by the TCR beta cDNA libraries. TCRdb reprocessed the PCR reads with MiXCR, giving one entry per CDR3 protein. Found here are roughly 400,000 distinct CDR3 sequences, roughly 40% of them singletons; the top ten hold under 9%. This chain joins TRBV19 and TRBJ1-6, with D perhaps TRBD1 (5 bases). The receptor was derived from a girl aged 2 to 9 with multiple sclerosis. The sample taken for sequencing was blood. CDR3 loop: CASSIEGRTAYNSPLHF. The CDR3 DNA sequence: TGTGCCAGTAGTATAGAGGGACGGACTGCCTATAATTCACCCCTCCACTTT.